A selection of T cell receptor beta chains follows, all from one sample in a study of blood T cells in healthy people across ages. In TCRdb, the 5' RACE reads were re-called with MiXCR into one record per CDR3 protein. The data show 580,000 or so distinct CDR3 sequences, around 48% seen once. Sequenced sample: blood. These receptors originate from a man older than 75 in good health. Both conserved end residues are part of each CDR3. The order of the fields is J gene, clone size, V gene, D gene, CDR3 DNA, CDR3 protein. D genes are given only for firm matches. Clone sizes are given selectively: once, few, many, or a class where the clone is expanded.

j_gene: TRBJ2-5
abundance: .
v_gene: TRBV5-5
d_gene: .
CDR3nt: TGTACCAGCAGCTTGGTGGTGGCGGGAAAAGAGACCCAGTACTTC
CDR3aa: CTSSLVVAGKETQYF

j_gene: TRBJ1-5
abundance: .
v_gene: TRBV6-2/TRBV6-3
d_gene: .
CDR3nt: TGTGCCAGCAGTTACTCGCCAGGCAATCAGCCCCAGCATTTT
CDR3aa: CASSYSPGNQPQHF

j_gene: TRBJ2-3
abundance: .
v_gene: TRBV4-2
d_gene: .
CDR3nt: TGTGCCAGCAGCCAAGGGGGGAGTCTAGATACGCAGTATTTT
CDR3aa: CASSQGGSLDTQYF

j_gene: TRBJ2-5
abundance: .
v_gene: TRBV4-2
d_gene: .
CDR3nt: TGTGCCAGCAGCCAGCCCTTTCCCCACGGGGAGACCCAGTACTTC
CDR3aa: CASSQPFPHGETQYF

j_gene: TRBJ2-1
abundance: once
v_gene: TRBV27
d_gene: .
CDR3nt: TGTGCCAGCAGTCTCCGGGACGACAGCTCCTACAATGAGCAGTTCTTC
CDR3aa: CASSLRDDSSYNEQFF

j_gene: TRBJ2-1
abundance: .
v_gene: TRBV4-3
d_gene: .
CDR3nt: TGCGCCAGCAGCCAAGAATCAAACTCCTACAATGAGCAGTTCTTC
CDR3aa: CASSQESNSYNEQFF

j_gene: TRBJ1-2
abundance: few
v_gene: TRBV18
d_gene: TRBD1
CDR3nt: TGTGCCAGCTCACCAACTTTCGGACAGGGGCAGGACTATGGCTACACCTTC
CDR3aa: CASSPTFGQGQDYGYTF

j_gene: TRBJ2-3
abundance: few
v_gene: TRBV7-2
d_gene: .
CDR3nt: TGTGCCAGCAGCTTCTCCCGGCATACGGTGGATACGCAGTATTTT
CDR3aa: CASSFSRHTVDTQYF

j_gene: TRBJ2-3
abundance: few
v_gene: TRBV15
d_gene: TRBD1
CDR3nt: TGTGCCACCAGCAGAGGAGGGACAGCCTTTGATACGCAGTATTTT
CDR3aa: CATSRGGTAFDTQYF

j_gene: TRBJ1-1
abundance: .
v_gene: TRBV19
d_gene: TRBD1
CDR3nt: TGTGCCAGTAGTATCAGGGGGCAATTTCGCATGAACACTGAAGCTTTCTTT
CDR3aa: CASSIRGQFRMNTEAFF

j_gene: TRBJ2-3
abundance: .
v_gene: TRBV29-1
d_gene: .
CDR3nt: TGCAGCGTACCGGGCCCTGAAGAAGATACGCAGTATTTT
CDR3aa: CSVPGPEEDTQYF

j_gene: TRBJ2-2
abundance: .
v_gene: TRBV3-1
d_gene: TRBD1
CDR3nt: TGTGCCAGCACCTTAGGAGGGGGACAGGGGGCCCCTGGGGAGCTGTTTTTT
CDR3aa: CASTLGGGQGAPGELFF

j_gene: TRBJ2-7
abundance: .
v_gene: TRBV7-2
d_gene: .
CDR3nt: TGTGCCAGCAGCTTATATGAGGGGGGGGTGAACTCCTACGAGCAGTACTTC
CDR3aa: CASSLYEGGVNSYEQYF

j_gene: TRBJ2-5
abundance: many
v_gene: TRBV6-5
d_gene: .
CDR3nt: TGTGCCAGCAGTTACTCGGGCAGAAGGGAGACCCAGTACTTC
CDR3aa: CASSYSGRRETQYF

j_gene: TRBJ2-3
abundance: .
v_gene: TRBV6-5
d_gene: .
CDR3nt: TGTGCCGGCAGTACGAGGACTGGCAAAGCGACAGATACGCAGTATTTT
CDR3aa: CAGSTRTGKATDTQYF

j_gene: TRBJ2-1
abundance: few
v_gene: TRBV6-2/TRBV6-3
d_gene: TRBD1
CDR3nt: TGTGCCAGCAGTCAAGGGGGCTTTGAGCAGTTCTTC
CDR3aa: CASSQGGFEQFF

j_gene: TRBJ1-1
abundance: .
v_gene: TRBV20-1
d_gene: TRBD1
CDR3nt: TGCAGTGCTCCCTCAGACAGGGGGACTGAAGCTTTCTTT
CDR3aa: CSAPSDRGTEAFF

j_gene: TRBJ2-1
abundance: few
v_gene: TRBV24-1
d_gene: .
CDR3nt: TGTGCCACCAGTGATTCTGGCAGGACGAACTACAATGAGCAGTTCTTC
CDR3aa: CATSDSGRTNYNEQFF

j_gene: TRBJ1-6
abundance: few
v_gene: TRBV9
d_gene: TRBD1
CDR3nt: TGTGCCAGCAGCGTGACAGGGGGGAATTCACCCCTCCACTTT
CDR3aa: CASSVTGGNSPLHF

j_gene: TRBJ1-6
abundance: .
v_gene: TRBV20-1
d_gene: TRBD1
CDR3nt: TGCAGTGCCAGGACAGGGGGAGCCAATTCACCCCTCCACTTT
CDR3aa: CSARTGGANSPLHF

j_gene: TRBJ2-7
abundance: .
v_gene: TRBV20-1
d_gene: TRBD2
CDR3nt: TGCAGTGCTAGAGATCTGGCTCCTAGCGGGAGGTCCGCCTACGAGCAGTACTTC
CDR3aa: CSARDLAPSGRSAYEQYF

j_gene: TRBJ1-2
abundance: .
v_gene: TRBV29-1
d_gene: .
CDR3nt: TGCAGCGTTGAACGGGGTCAGGGTGCCCATGGCTACACCTTC
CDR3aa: CSVERGQGAHGYTF

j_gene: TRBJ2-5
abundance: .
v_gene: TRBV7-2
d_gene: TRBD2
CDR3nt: TGTGCCAGCAGCTCTGGCCTCTTGACTAGCGGGGGGGAGGAGACCCAGTACTTC
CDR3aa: CASSSGLLTSGGEETQYF

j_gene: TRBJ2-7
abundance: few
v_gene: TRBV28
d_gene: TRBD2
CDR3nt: TGTGCCAGCAGTCCAACTAGCGGAGGGGGGTATGAGCAGTACTTC
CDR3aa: CASSPTSGGGYEQYF

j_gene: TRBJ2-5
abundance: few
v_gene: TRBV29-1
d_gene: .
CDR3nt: TGCAGCGTTGCTGGGGGCCAGGAGACCCAGTACTTC
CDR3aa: CSVAGGQETQYF

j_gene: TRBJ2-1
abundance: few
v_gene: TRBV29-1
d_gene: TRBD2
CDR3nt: TGCAGCGGTAGCGGGAGGGCCGCCTACAATGAGCAGTTCTTC
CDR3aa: CSGSGRAAYNEQFF

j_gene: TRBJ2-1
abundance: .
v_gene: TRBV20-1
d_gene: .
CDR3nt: TGCAGTGCTAGTCGAAGGGTGAATGAGCAGTTCTTC
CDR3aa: CSASRRVNEQFF

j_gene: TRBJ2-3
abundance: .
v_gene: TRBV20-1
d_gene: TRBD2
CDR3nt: TGCAGCGCTACCCGAGCGGGAGGAGCCCCAGATACGCAGTATTTT
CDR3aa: CSATRAGGAPDTQYF

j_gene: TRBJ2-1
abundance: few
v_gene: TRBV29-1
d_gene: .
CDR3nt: TGCAGCGTTGCCTGGAGCCCCAATGAGCAGTTCTTC
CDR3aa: CSVAWSPNEQFF